The 28 T cell receptor beta chains in this list originate from one sample, sequenced in a study of T cell repertoires in ileal Crohn's disease. The protocol was immunoSEQ multiplex PCR, while the TCRdb copy is restricted to in-frame clones and leaves out a portion. The sample contains roughly 7,200 clones, around four fifths of which appear only once. The time point: proximal margin of the surgical specimen (macroscopically non-inflamed). Sequencing was done on a sample of ileal tissue. Every receptor here comes from an adult with Crohn's disease.

The J gene is TRBJ1-1, the V gene TRBV6-5, with TRBD1 matching over 7 bases. This CDR3 region has 14 residues. Germline CDR1 is MNHEY and CDR2 is SVGAGI. The J segment lost 3 bases and the V segment lost 6 bases, leaving 7 bases of the junction unmatched. CDR3 sequence: CASRKGAPDTEAFF. Here the CDR3 DNA reads TGTGCCAGCAGAAAGGGGGCGCCGGACACTGAAGCTTTCTTT.

The rearrangement uses TRBV11-2 and TRBJ2-5, with TRBD2 matching over 13 bases. Per germline, CDR1 SGHAT and CDR2 FQNNGV. V trimming: 3 bases; J trimming: 1 base; junction bases outside the gene matches: 2. The CDR3 runs to 16 residues. CDR3 amino acids: CASSLGLAGPQETQYF. Written as DNA, the CDR3 is TGTGCCAGCAGCTTGGGACTAGCGGGGCCCCAAGAGACCCAGTACTTC. Filled out from reference TRBV11-2 and TRBJ2-5, the complete variable domain reads EAGVAQSPRYKIIEKRQSVAFWCNPISGHATLYWYQQILGQGPKLLIQFQNNGVVDDSQLPKDRFSAERLKGVDSTLKIQPAKLEDSAVYLCASSLGLAGPQETQYFGPGTRLLVL.

The rearrangement joins TRBV6-5 to TRBJ2-3; TRBD2 is a possible D gene (6 bases). Per germline, CDR1 MNHEY and CDR2 SVGAGI. CDR3 length: 14 residues. V lost 7 bases and J 0 bases, leaving 11 bases between the germline ends. The CDR3 DNA follows: TGTGCCAGCACCGAAGGGACTAGCACAGATACGCAGTATTTT. This sequence encodes CASTEGTSTDTQYF.

This CDR3 reads CASSLYTDTQYF. CDR3 in DNA: TGTGCCAGCAGCTTGTACACAGATACGCAGTATTTT. The chain is built from TRBV7-2 and TRBJ2-3, with D unresolved. The CDR3 consists of 12 residues. Germline-derived CDR1 and CDR2 are SGHTA and FQGNSA. V was cut by 3 bases and J by 2 bases, with 3 bases left in between.

This clone is classed as medium-sized. CDR3: CASRRLNTEAFF. The CDR3 bases are TGTGCCAGCCGGCGGTTGAACACTGAAGCTTTCTTT. The J gene is TRBJ1-1, the V gene TRBV27; D not certain. The CDR3 is 12 amino acids. Germline-derived CDR1 and CDR2 are MNHEY and SMNVEV (reference sequence). Trimming stripped 8 bases from V and 0 bases from J, with 7 bases between.

The chain carries TRBV19 and TRBJ2-1; tentative D call: TRBD2 (5 bases). This CDR3 region has 16 residues. Germline V gene lookup returns CDR1 LNHDA and CDR2 SQIVND (reference sequence). With 3 bases removed from V and 2 bases from J, the gap between germline ends came to 14 bases. The CDR3 loop is CASSIGVKVTYNEQFF. In DNA, the CDR3 is TGTGCCAGTAGTATCGGGGTGAAGGTGACCTACAATGAGCAGTTCTTC. The full variable domain, rest sourced from reference TRBV19 and TRBJ2-1, is DGGITQSPKYLFRKEGQNVTLSCEQNLNHDAMYWYRQDPGQGLRLIYYSQIVNDFQKGDIAEGYSVSREKKESFPLTVTSAQKNPTAFYLCASSIGVKVTYNEQFFGPGTRLTVL.

This clone has just one count. CDR3 in DNA: TGTGCCAGCAGCTTAGAAACAGGGGGCTCGGATGGCTACACCTTC. This sequence encodes CASSLETGGSDGYTF. The chain links TRBV7-6 to TRBJ1-2, with TRBD1 matching over 9 bases. Looked up from germline, CDR1 is SGHVS and CDR2 is FNYEAQ. V gave up 1 base and J gave up 6 bases; unmatched junction bases: 6. The CDR3 runs 15 residues.

This CDR3 reads CASSQGGQGAHGYTF. The CDR3, as DNA: TGCGCCAGCAGCCAAGGGGGACAGGGGGCTCATGGCTACACCTTC. The V call is TRBV4-1, the J call TRBJ1-2; TRBD1 aligns across 12 bases. The junction had 3 bases not matched to a gene; V was cut back by 1 base and J by 6 bases. The CDR3 contains 15 residues. CDR1 is MGHRA, CDR2 YSYEKL, per germline.

CDR3 nucleotides: TGTGCCAGCAGCTTCAGGGGAGAATATGGCTACACCTTC. It specifies CASSFRGEYGYTF. The J gene is TRBJ1-2, the V gene TRBV5-4, with D perhaps TRBD1 (6 bases). Trimming stripped 2 bases from V and 5 bases from J, with 10 bases between. The CDR3 runs to 13 residues. Germline loops: CDR1 SGHNT, CDR2 YYREEE (reference sequence).

The V call is TRBV28, the J call TRBJ2-7, with D possibly TRBD2 on 5 matching bases. The CDR3 sequence is 14 residues long. V was clipped by 7 bases and J by 3 bases, with 16 bases between them. CDR1 and CDR2 from the germline V gene are MDHEN and SYDVKM. This CDR3 reads CASTPGAAFYEQYF. In nucleotides, the CDR3 is TGTGCCAGCACTCCAGGAGCGGCATTCTACGAGCAGTACTTC.

The CDR3 DNA reads as TGTGCCAGCAGCGTAGTAAGGGGGGAGCTGTTTTTT. Translated, it gives CASSVVRGELFF. The chain uses TRBV9 and TRBJ2-2; D is uncertain. This CDR3 spans 12 amino acids. The V and J ends lost 0 bases and 8 bases respectively, with 5 bases between them. Germline-derived CDR1 and CDR2 are SGDLS and YYNGEE. Full variable domain (outside the CDR3, taken from reference TRBV9 and TRBJ2-2): DSGVTQTPKHLITATGQRVTLRCSPRSGDLSVYWYQQSLDQGLQFLIQYYNGEERAKGNILERFSAQQFPDLHSELNLSSLELGDSALYFCASSVVRGELFFGEGSRLTVL.

This chain connects TRBV10-2 to TRBJ1-1; D may be TRBD1 (5 bases). The CDR3 length is 13 residues. V lost 3 bases and J 4 bases, leaving 9 bases between the germline ends. The germline CDR1 and CDR2 sequences are WSHSY and SAAADI. For the CDR3, the DNA is TGCGCCAGCAGTGAAGCAGGGCCCACTGAAGCTTTCTTT. Amino acids: CASSEAGPTEAFF.

The chain couples TRBV28 to TRBJ2-1; D gene uncertain. The CDR3 runs 15 residues. Trimming pared 6 bases from V and 4 bases from J, leaving 16 bases between. Germline assignment: CDR1 MDHEN and CDR2 SYDVKM. CDR3 nucleotides: TGTGCCAGCAGCGACCCCCGGTACGGGTACAATGAGCAGTTCTTC. Encoded protein: CASSDPRYGYNEQFF. Supplemented by reference TRBV28 and TRBJ2-1, the full variable domain reads DVKVTQSSRYLVKRTGEKVFLECVQDMDHENMFWYRQDPGLGLRLIYFSYDVKMKEKGDIPEGYSVSREKKERFSLILESASTNQTSMYLCASSDPRYGYNEQFFGPGTRLTVL.

V is TRBV30 and J is TRBJ1-5; D not resolved. V was trimmed by 0 bases and J by 6 bases, leaving 9 bases between them. Germline V CDR1 and CDR2: GTSNPN, SVGIG (reference sequence). The CDR3 contains 13 residues. CDR3 residues: CAWSVDSTQPQHF. The CDR3 DNA reads TGTGCCTGGAGTGTAGACTCTACTCAGCCCCAGCATTTT.

J is TRBJ2-7 and V is TRBV19; D uncertain. V was pared by 3 bases and J by 0 bases, with 18 bases between. The germline V gene has CDR1 LNHDA and CDR2 SQIVND (reference sequence). CDR3 size: 17 residues. The DNA for the CDR3 is TGTGCCAGTAGTATCGGTGTAACGAGTGGAAGCTCCTACGAGCAGTACTTC. This codes for CASSIGVTSGSSYEQYF.

This clone was seen only once. The chain uses TRBV30 and TRBJ1-1; 9 bases are a match to TRBD1. In germline, CDR1 is GTSNPN, CDR2 SVGIG (reference sequence). The CDR3 has 15 residues. The V segment lost 0 bases and the J segment 2 bases; nucleotides outside the gene matches: 4. CDR3 sequence (DNA): TGTGCCTGGAGTGTGTTCACAGGGGGCAACACTGAAGCTTTCTTT. Amino acids: CAWSVFTGGNTEAFF. Drawing the rest from reference TRBV30 and TRBJ1-1, the complete variable domain is SQTIHQWPATLVQPVGSPLSLECTVEGTSNPNLYWYRQAAGRGLQLLFYSVGIGQISSEVPQNLSASRPQDRQFILSSKKLLLSDSGFYLCAWSVFTGGNTEAFFGQGTRLTVV.

With respect to this clone: The germline gene is not matched at one end of the junction; a read error may be the cause. Other DNA sequences in the sample encode the same CDR3. V gene TRBV5-1 combines with J gene TRBJ1-1; D gene unclear. The germline V gene has CDR1 SGHRS and CDR2 YFSETQ. The CDR3 runs to 13 residues. In DNA, the CDR3 is TGCGCCAGTAGCTCTGGTCTGAACACTGAAGCTTTCTTT. It specifies CASSSGLNTEAFF.

This clone was observed a handful of times. The genes are TRBV5-4 and TRBJ2-2, with 10 nucleotides matching TRBD1. V was pared by 5 bases and J by 4 bases, with 8 bases of the junction left unmatched. Germline CDR1 SGHNT, CDR2 YYREEE (reference sequence). The CDR3 runs to 16 residues. In DNA, the CDR3 is TGTGCCAGCAGGAAAGGGACAGGGGCGTCCACCGGGGAGCTGTTTTTT. Encoded protein: CASRKGTGASTGELFF.

The chain combines TRBV30 with TRBJ1-2; D uncertain. Germline CDR1 reads GTSNPN; CDR2 reads SVGIG (reference sequence). The germline V and J ends were trimmed by 1 base and 7 bases, with 7 bases remaining between them. This CDR3 is built from 11 residues. CDR3 region: CAWSADLGYTF. The CDR3 nucleotides are TGTGCCTGGAGTGCCGATCTTGGCTACACCTTC.

This chain joins TRBV5-4 and TRBJ2-5; D is uncertain. The germline gives CDR1 SGHNT, CDR2 YYREEE (reference sequence). This CDR3 contains 16 residues. Trimming left V 0 bases short and J 1 base short, with 13 bases between. The CDR3 DNA reads as TGTGCCAGCAGCTTGGAAAGTAGTCCATTCCAAGAGACCCAGTACTTC. Residues: CASSLESSPFQETQYF.

V usage is TRBV6-1 and J usage is TRBJ1-5, with no clear D. V lost 4 bases, J lost 1 base, and 8 bases lay in between. The V gene's germline CDR1 is MNHNS and CDR2 SASEGT. The CDR3 contains 14 residues. DNA of the CDR3: TGTGCCAGCAGTGCGGGTTACAGCAATCAGCCCCAGCATTTT. Protein: CASSAGYSNQPQHF.

This clone was picked up one time. The V and J genes are TRBV29-1 and TRBJ2-7; 7 nucleotides agree with TRBD1. The length of the CDR3 is 14 residues. Germline CDR1 and CDR2: SQVTM and ANQGSEA. The V and J ends lost 6 bases and 7 bases, in that order; junction bases with no gene match: 15. CDR3 nucleotide sequence: TGCAGCGTAATATTAGGGGGCGGCGGGCCTGAGCAGTACTTC. Its translation: CSVILGGGGPEQYF.

The chain recombines TRBV18 with TRBJ1-6; 8 nucleotides match TRBD1. V was clipped by 9 bases and J by 4 bases; unmatched bases: 17. The CDR3 runs to 18 residues. From germline, CDR1 is KGHSH and CDR2 LQKENI. The CDR3 is CASRTDREVGVYNSPLHF. For the CDR3, the DNA is TGTGCCAGTCGTACGGACAGGGAGGTTGGAGTTTATAATTCACCCCTCCACTTT.

The chain joins TRBV7-9 to TRBJ2-3; D unresolved. The CDR3 totals 16 residues. Germline loops: CDR1 SEHNR, CDR2 FQNEAQ (reference sequence). The V and J ends lost 4 bases and 0 bases respectively, with 14 bases between them. In nucleotides, the CDR3 is TGTGCCAGCAGCTCAACTATTCAGTCTAGCACAGATACGCAGTATTTT. Its translation is CASSSTIQSSTDTQYF.

This clone is termed medium-sized (0.01 to 0.1%). The chain uses TRBV19 and TRBJ2-1, with D perhaps matching TRBD1 or TRBD2 (5 bases each). This CDR3 is built from 13 residues. Germline CDR1 reads LNHDA; CDR2 reads SQIVND (reference sequence). V lost 6 bases to trimming and J lost 14 bases, with 20 bases between them. CDR3 sequence reads: CASRTASVREKFF. The CDR3, as DNA: TGTGCCAGTAGGACAGCGTCGGTCAGGGAGAAGTTCTTC.

A single count supports this clone. The chain links TRBV19 to TRBJ2-7, with 7 bases matching TRBD1. Germline trimming cut 2 bases from V and 3 bases from J; bases unmatched to any gene: 4. The CDR3 is made up of 14 amino acids. Germline loops: CDR1 LNHDA, CDR2 SQIVND (reference sequence). CDR3 amino acids: CASSIRRGNYEQYF. The CDR3 DNA follows: TGTGCCAGTAGTATACGCAGGGGGAACTACGAGCAGTACTTC.

This clone turned up a few times. This rearrangement joins TRBV19 to TRBJ1-3; the D gene is possibly TRBD1 (6 bases). This CDR3 spans 13 amino acids. Germline V gene data show CDR1 as LNHDA and CDR2 as SQIVND (reference sequence). Trimming pared 4 bases from V and 4 bases from J, leaving 8 bases between. This CDR3 reads CASSTGEGNTIYF. CDR3 DNA sequence: TGTGCCAGTAGTACAGGGGAAGGAAACACCATATATTTT. The entire variable domain, with the rest obtained from reference TRBV19 and TRBJ1-3, is as follows: DGGITQSPKYLFRKEGQNVTLSCEQNLNHDAMYWYRQDPGQGLRLIYYSQIVNDFQKGDIAEGYSVSREKKESFPLTVTSAQKNPTAFYLCASSTGEGNTIYFGEGSWLTVV.

The chain recombines TRBV29-1 with TRBJ1-2; 9 nucleotides match TRBD1. This CDR3 has 12 residues. Trimming cost V 1 base and J 9 bases; bases outside gene matches: 3. Germline V gene lookup returns CDR1 SQVTM and CDR2 ANQGSEA. CDR3 in DNA: TGCAGCGTTGAAGTACAGGGGGCTAGCTACACCTTC. This gives the protein CSVEVQGASYTF.